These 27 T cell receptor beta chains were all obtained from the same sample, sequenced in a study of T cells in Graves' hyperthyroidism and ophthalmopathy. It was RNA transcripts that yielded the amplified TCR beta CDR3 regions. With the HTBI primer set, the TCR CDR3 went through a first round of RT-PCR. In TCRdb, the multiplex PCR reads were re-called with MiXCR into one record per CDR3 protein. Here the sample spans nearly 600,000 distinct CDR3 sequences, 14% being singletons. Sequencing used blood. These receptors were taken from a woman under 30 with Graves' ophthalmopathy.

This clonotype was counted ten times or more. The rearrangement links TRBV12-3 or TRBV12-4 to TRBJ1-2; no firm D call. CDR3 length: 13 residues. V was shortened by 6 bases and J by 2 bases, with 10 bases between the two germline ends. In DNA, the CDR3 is TGTGCCAGCAGGATCGACGGGAACTATGGCTACACCTTC. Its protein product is CASRIDGNYGYTF.

The CDR3 protein is CASSISQGGTDTQYF. The CDR3 DNA reads TGTGCCAGTAGTATATCCCAGGGGGGCACAGATACGCAGTATTTT. The chain combines TRBV19 with TRBJ2-3; TRBD1 matches 7 bases. This CDR3 has 15 residues. Germline assignment: CDR1 LNHDA and CDR2 SQIVND (reference sequence). V trimming: 2 bases; J trimming: 1 base; junction bases outside the gene matches: 3.

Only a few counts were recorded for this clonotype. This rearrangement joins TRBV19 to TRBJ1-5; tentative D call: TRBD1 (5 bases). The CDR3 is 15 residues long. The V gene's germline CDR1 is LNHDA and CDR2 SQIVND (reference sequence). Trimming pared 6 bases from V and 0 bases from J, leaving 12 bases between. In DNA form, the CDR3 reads TGTGCCAGTAGCAGGGACTTAGATAGCAATCAGCCCCAGCATTTT. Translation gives CASSRDLDSNQPQHF.

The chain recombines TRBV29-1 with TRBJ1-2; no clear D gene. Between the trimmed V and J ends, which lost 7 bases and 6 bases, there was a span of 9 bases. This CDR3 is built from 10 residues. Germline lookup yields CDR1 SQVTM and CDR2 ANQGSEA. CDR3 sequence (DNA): TGCAGCGGAAATGGAGATGGCTACACCTTC. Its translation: CSGNGDGYTF.

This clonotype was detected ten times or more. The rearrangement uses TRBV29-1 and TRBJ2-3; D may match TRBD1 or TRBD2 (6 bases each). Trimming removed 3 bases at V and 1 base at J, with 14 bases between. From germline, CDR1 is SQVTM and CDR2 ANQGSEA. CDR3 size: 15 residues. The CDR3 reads CSVDLGGSGTDTQYF. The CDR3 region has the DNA TGCAGCGTTGATTTAGGGGGGAGCGGCACAGATACGCAGTATTTT.

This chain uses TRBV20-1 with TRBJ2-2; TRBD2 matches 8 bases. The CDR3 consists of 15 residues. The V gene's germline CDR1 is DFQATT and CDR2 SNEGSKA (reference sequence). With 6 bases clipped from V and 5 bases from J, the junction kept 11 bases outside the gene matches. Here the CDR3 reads CSAPEVAGSTGELFF. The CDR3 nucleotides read TGCAGTGCCCCAGAGGTAGCGGGATCGACCGGGGAGCTGTTTTTT.

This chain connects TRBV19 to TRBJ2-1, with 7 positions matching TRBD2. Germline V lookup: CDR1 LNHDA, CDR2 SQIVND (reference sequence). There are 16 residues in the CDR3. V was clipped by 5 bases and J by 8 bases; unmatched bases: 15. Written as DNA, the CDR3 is TGTGCCAGTAGTTTGGGTTCGCGCGGGAGACTGGATGAGCAGTTCTTC. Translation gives CASSLGSRGRLDEQFF.

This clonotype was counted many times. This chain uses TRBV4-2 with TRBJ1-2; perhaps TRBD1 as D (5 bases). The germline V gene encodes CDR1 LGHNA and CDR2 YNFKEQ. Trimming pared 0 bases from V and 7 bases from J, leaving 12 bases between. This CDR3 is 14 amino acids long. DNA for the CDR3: TGTGCCAGCAGCCAAGATGGGGCATGGGGTGGCTACACCTTC. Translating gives CASSQDGAWGGYTF.

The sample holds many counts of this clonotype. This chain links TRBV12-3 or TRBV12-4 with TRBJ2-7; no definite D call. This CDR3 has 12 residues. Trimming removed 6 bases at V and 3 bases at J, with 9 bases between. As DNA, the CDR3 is TGTGCCAGCAGCGAAAATTACTACGAGCAGTACTTC. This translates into CASSENYYEQYF.

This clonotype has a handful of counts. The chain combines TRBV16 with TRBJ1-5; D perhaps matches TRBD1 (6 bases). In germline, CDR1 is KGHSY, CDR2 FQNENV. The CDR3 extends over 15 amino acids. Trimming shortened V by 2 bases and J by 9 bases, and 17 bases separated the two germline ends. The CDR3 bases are TGTGCCAGCAGCCAAGTTGCAGGGGTTCTGATGCCCCAGCATTTT. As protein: CASSQVAGVLMPQHF.

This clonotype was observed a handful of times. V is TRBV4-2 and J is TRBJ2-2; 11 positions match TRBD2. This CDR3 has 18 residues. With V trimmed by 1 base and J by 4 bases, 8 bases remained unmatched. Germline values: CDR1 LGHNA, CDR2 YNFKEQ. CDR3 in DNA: TGTGCCAGCAGCCAAGTGGGTAGCGGGAGGGGTGGCACCGGGGAGCTGTTTTTT. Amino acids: CASSQVGSGRGGTGELFF.

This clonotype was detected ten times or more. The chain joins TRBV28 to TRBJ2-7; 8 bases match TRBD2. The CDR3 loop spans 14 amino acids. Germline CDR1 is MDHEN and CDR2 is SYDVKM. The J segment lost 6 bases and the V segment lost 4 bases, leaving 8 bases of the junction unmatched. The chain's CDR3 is CASSSTSGSLEQYF. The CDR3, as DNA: TGTGCCAGCAGTTCCACTAGCGGCTCTCTCGAGCAGTACTTC. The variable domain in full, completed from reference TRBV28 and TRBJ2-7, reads DVKVTQSSRYLVKRTGEKVFLECVQDMDHENMFWYRQDPGLGLRLIYFSYDVKMKEKGDIPEGYSVSREKKERFSLILESASTNQTSMYLCASSSTSGSLEQYFGPGTRLTVT.

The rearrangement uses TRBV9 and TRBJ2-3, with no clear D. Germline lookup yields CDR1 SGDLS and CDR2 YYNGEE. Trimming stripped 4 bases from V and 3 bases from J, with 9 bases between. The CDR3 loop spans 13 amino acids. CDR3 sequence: CASSIGPTDTQYF. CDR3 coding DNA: TGTGCCAGCAGCATCGGGCCGACAGATACGCAGTATTTT.

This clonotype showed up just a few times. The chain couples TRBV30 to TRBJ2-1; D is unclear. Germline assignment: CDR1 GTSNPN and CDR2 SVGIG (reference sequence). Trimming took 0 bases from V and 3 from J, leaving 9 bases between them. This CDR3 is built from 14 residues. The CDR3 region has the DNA TGTGCCTGGAGTGTAGGTGGCTTCTACAATGAGCAGTTCTTC. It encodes CAWSVGGFYNEQFF.

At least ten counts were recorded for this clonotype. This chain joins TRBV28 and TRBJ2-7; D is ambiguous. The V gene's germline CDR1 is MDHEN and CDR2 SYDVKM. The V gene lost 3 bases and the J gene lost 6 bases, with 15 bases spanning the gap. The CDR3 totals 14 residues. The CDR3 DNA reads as TGTGCCAGCAGTTTGCCCCAGATTACCCGCGAGCAGTACTTC. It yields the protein CASSLPQITREQYF.

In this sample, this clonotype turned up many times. The CDR3 DNA reads as TGTGCCAGCAGTGAGCATGGCAGCAGAGGTGGGCATTTT. Its protein is CASSEHGSRGGHF. This sequence joins TRBV2 and TRBJ1-5; D call uncertain. Germline V gene lookup returns CDR1 SNHLY and CDR2 FYNNEI. The CDR3 has 13 residues. Trimming took 3 bases from V and 15 from J, leaving 18 bases between them. The full variable domain, its missing parts supplied by reference TRBV2 and TRBJ1-5, is EPEVTQTPSHQVTQMGQEVILRCVPISNHLYFYWYRQILGQKVEFLVSFYNNEISEKSEIFDDQFSVERPDGSNFTLKIRSTKLEDSAMYFCASSEHGSRGGHFGDGTRLSIL.

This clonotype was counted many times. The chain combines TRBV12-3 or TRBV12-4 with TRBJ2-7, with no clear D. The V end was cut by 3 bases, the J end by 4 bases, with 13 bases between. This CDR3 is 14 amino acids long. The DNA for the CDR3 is TGTGCCAGCAGTTTCAGGACGGTCGGATACGAGCAGTACTTC. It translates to CASSFRTVGYEQYF.

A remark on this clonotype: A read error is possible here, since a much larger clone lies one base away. The CDR3 DNA is TGTGCCAGCACCATCTCTTTGATAGCGCGGAATGGGCAGTTCTTC. Translated: CASTISLIARNGQFF. The V gene is TRBV12-3 or TRBV12-4, the J gene TRBJ2-1, with D maybe TRBD2 (5 bases). This CDR3 spans 15 amino acids.

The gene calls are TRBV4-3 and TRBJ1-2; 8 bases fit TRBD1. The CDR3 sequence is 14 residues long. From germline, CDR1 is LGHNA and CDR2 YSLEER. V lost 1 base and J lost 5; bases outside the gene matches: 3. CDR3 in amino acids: CASSQVQGDYGYTF. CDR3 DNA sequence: TGCGCCAGCAGCCAAGTACAGGGGGATTATGGCTACACCTTC.

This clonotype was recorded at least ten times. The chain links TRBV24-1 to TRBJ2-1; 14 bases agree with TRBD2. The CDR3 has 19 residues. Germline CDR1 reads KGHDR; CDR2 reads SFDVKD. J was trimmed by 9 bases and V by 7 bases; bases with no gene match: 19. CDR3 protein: CATRAVGTSGSKGEGEQFF. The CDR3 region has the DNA TGTGCCACCAGGGCTGTCGGGACTAGCGGGAGTAAGGGGGAGGGTGAGCAGTTCTTC.

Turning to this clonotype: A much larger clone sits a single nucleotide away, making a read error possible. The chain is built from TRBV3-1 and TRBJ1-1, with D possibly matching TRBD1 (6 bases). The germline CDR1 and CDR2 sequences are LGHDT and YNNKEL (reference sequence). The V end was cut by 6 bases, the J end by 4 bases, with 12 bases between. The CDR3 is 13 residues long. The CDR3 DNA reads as TGTGCCAGCAGACCTCAGGGGATCACTGAAGCTTTCTTT. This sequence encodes CASRPQGITEAFF.

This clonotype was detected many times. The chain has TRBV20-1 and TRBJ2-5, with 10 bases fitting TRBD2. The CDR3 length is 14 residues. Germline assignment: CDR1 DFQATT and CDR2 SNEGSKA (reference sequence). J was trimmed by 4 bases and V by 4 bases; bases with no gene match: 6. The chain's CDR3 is CSATTSGLGETQYF. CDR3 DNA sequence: TGCAGTGCTACGACTAGCGGGCTTGGAGAGACCCAGTACTTC.

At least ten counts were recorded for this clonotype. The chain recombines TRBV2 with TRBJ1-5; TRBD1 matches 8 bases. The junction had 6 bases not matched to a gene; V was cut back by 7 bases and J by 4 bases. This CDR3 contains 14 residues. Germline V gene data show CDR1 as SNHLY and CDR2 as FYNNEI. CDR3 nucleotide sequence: TGTGCCAGCATGACAGGGGCAAGGAATCAGCCCCAGCATTTT. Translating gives CASMTGARNQPQHF.

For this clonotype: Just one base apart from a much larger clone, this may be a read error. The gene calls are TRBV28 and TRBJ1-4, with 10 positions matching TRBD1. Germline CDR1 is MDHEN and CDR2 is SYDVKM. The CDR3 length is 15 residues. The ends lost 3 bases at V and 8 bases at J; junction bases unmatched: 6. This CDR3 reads CASSFLDRGQEKLFF. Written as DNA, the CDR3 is TGTGCCAGCAGTTTCCTTGACAGGGGGCAGGAAAAACTGTTTTTT.

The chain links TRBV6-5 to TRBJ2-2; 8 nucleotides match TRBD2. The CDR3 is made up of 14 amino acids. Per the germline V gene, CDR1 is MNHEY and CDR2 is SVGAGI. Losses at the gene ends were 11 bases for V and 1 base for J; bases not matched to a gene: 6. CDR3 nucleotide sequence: TGTGCCCATAGGACTAGCTGGAACACCGGGGAGCTGTTTTTT. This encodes CAHRTSWNTGELFF.

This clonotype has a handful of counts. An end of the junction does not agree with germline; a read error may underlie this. The CDR3 coding sequence is TGTGCCAGCAGCTTAGGCCCTGGAGACACCATATATTTT. It specifies CASSLGPGDTIYF. The chain is built from TRBV7-6 and TRBJ1-3; no clear D gene. From germline, CDR1 is SGHVS and CDR2 FNYEAQ. CDR3 length equals 13 residues.

The CDR3 region is CASSSGTSGGWSDTQYF. DNA for the CDR3: TGTGCCAGCTCATCGGGGACTAGCGGGGGTTGGTCAGATACGCAGTATTTT. The rearrangement links TRBV18 to TRBJ2-3, with 14 bases lining up with TRBD2. Germline V CDR1 and CDR2: KGHSH, LQKENI. The CDR3 is 17 residues long. V gave up 5 bases and J gave up 4 bases; unmatched junction bases: 8.